This TCR beta chain stems from a study of blood T cell repertoires in COVID-19. Study context: The United States, Italy and Spain supplied acute and convalescent COVID-19 samples. From T cells, B-cell-depleted T cells, or PBMCs came the material, which was cDNA or gDNA.

Germline V gene data show CDR1 as SGHTA and CDR2 as FQGTGA. V was clipped by 8 bases and J by 5 bases, with 9 bases between them. CDR3 length: 12 residues. Per the original methods: Reference gene primer amplification gave nucleated cell count estimates. Method: immunoSEQ multiplex PCR; TCRdb's copy keeps in-frame clones and lacks some. V and J calls and clone size come straight from that table; D and trimming were deduced from the DNA. The sample yields under 250,000 clones, roughly 84% seen once. The chain is built from TRBV7-3 and TRBJ2-2, with D possibly being TRBD1 (6 bases). Specimen: peripheral blood. The receptor was isolated from a woman aged 55-69 years with acute or convalescent COVID-19. The CDR3 reads CASQGKTGELFF. DNA of the CDR3: TGTGCCAGCCAGGGGAAAACCGGGGAGCTGTTTTTT.